The 15 T cell receptor beta chains presented below share a single source sample, sequenced in a study of beta chain features in type 1 diabetes. Reverse transcribing all isolated RNA meant expressed TCRB transcripts were sequenced. The data were produced by immunoSEQ multiplex PCR, yet TCRdb's version contains in-frame clones alone and is incomplete. Of around 300,000 clones listed, 7.5% to 9.5% are singletons. The sequenced sample consisted of central memory CD4+ T cells from blood. Receptors originate from a woman in her late teens or twenties in good health.

The V call is TRBV10-3, the J call TRBJ2-3, with D hard to call. This CDR3 is 13 amino acids long. Germline V CDR1 and CDR2: ENHRY, SYGVKD. The V end lost 8 bases, the J end lost 0 bases, and 9 bases lay between the germline ends. Written as DNA, the CDR3 is TGTGCCATCGGAACCTCTAGCACAGATACGCAGTATTTT. Protein product: CAIGTSSTDTQYF.

The V and J genes are TRBV5-1 and TRBJ2-6; 11 bases agree with TRBD1. The CDR3 totals 18 residues. Germline trimming cut 4 bases from V and 1 base from J; bases unmatched to any gene: 7. The germline V gene has CDR1 SGHRS and CDR2 YFSETQ. CDR3 region: CASSLGQGAGSGANVLTF. As DNA, the CDR3 is TGCGCCAGCAGCCTAGGACAGGGGGCAGGTTCTGGGGCCAACGTCCTGACTTTC.

This clone was counted only a few times. The CDR3 DNA reads as TGTGCCAGCAGCTACCGACAGCCTAACTATGGCTACACCTTC. Protein: CASSYRQPNYGYTF. The rearrangement uses TRBV7-2 and TRBJ1-2; possible D gene TRBD1, 5 bases. Per germline, CDR1 SGHTA and CDR2 FQGNSA. The CDR3 spans 14 residues. The V gene lost 4 bases and the J gene lost 0 bases, with 9 bases spanning the gap.

On this clone itself: This may be a read error: a much more frequent sequence differs by one nucleotide. The genes are TRBV7-9 and TRBJ1-1; D remains unclear. V was cut by 5 bases and J by 7 bases, with 8 bases left in between. Germline CDR1 and CDR2: SEHNR and FQNEAQ (reference sequence). The CDR3 is 11 amino acids. The chain's CDR3 is CASSLSDEAFF. CDR3 coding DNA: TGTGCCAGCAGCCTGTCGGATGAAGCTTTCTTT.

A few counts support this clone. The rearrangement uses TRBV19 and TRBJ2-7; D perhaps matches TRBD1 (6 bases). Germline V CDR1 and CDR2: LNHDA, SQIVND (reference sequence). This CDR3 has 15 amino acids. V gave up 3 bases and J gave up 2 bases, with 14 bases separating them. This CDR3 reads CASSIAAGVAYEQYV. The CDR3 DNA reads as TGTGCCAGTAGTATCGCAGCAGGGGTAGCCTACGAGCAGTACGTC.

CDR3 DNA: TGTGCCAGCAGCTCTAGGGGAGGGGCGAAGAATTCACCCCTCCACTTT. Protein: CASSSRGGAKNSPLHF. The rearrangement links TRBV7-2 to TRBJ1-6, with TRBD1 as a possible D gene (5 bases). With 4 bases removed from V and 7 bases from J, the gap between germline ends came to 17 bases. CDR3 length: 16 residues. In germline, CDR1 is SGHTA, CDR2 FQGNSA.

This clone was detected many times. The chain has TRBV28 and TRBJ2-7, with 7 bases identical to TRBD1. V lost 8 bases, J lost 0 bases, and 4 bases stayed unmatched. CDR1 is MDHEN and CDR2 is SYDVKM in the germline V gene. This CDR3 comprises 13 residues. The CDR3 coding sequence is TGTGCCAGCGGGGACAGAAGCTCCTACGAGCAGTACGTC. As protein: CASGDRSSYEQYV.

This clone was observed many times. V usage is TRBV6-6 and J usage is TRBJ2-1, with D perhaps matching TRBD1 or TRBD2 (5 bases each). CDR3 size: 15 residues. Germline-derived CDR1 and CDR2 are MNHNY and SVGAGI (reference sequence). Deletions cut 7 bases from V and 8 bases from J, with 21 bases between. The CDR3 loop is CASMYHYSRGYEQFF. The DNA of the CDR3 is TGTGCCAGCATGTATCATTATAGCCGGGGCTATGAGCAGTTCTTC.

The rearrangement uses TRBV5-1 and TRBJ1-1; 7 nucleotides agree with TRBD1. V gave up 4 bases and J gave up 4 bases; unmatched junction bases: 7. The CDR3 totals 14 residues. Germline CDR1 is SGHRS and CDR2 is YFSETQ. In nucleotides, the CDR3 is TGCGCCAGCAGCCAGGGGGAGGGGCGCACTGAAGCTTTCTTT. Its protein is CASSQGEGRTEAFF.

The chain uses TRBV29-1 and TRBJ2-3; the D gene could be TRBD1 or TRBD2 (5 bases each). Germline V lookup: CDR1 SQVTM, CDR2 ANQGSEA. The CDR3 spans 13 residues. The V gene lost 2 bases and the J gene lost 2 bases, with 8 bases spanning the gap. The CDR3 DNA reads as TGCAGCGTTGAAATTGGGACCACAGATACGCAGTATTTT. Translated, it gives CSVEIGTTDTQYF.

The table lists this clone with many counts. The chain links TRBV10-3 to TRBJ2-3; TRBD2 matches 7 bases. CDR1 is ENHRY and CDR2 is SYGVKD in the germline V gene. The length of the CDR3 is 14 residues. V gave up 5 bases and J gave up 4 bases; unmatched junction bases: 6. The chain's CDR3 is CAISTTGGSDTQYF. The CDR3 DNA reads TGTGCCATCAGTACCACGGGGGGTTCAGATACGCAGTATTTT.

Concerning this clone itself: A much larger clonotype is one base distant, so this may be a read error. In the same sample, other DNA sequences code for this CDR3. The V call is TRBV5-6, the J call TRBJ2-3; D is ambiguous. The CDR3 is 13 residues long. CDR1 is SGHDT, CDR2 YYEEEE, per germline. V was clipped by 0 bases and J by 1 base, with 3 bases between them. In DNA, the CDR3 is TGTGCCAGCAGCTTGGCTGGCACAGATACGCAGTATTTT. Residues: CASSLAGTDTQYF.

This clone was seen a few times. The chain is built from TRBV2 and TRBJ1-6; 8 nucleotides agree with TRBD1. The CDR3 length is 16 residues. Germline V lookup: CDR1 SNHLY, CDR2 FYNNEI. V lost 2 bases, J lost 5 bases, and 5 bases stayed unmatched. CDR3 protein: CASSESGTGNNSPLHF. The DNA for the CDR3 is TGTGCCAGCAGTGAATCCGGGACAGGAAATAATTCACCCCTCCACTTT.

The chain joins TRBV6-5 to TRBJ1-2; D perhaps matches TRBD1 (6 bases). The CDR3 is 15 residues long. Germline V gene lookup returns CDR1 MNHEY and CDR2 SVGAGI. Trimming pared 4 bases from V and 4 bases from J, leaving 16 bases between. The CDR3, as DNA: TGTGCCAGCAGTTTTGACAGGCGACACATCTATGGCTACACCTTC. This encodes CASSFDRRHIYGYTF.

This clone was found a few times. The chain combines TRBV11-3 with TRBJ2-1; 7 bases agree with TRBD1. Per the germline V gene, CDR1 is SGHNT and CDR2 is YENEEA. V dropped 6 bases and J dropped 0; count of bases not matched to a gene: 5. The CDR3 loop spans 15 amino acids. The CDR3 sequence: CASSYDRASYNEQFF. CDR3 in DNA: TGTGCCAGCAGTTACGACAGGGCCTCCTACAATGAGCAGTTCTTC.